The 32 T cell receptor beta chains below were found in one sample sequenced in a study of human T cells and chemical hapten exposure. TCRdb passed the RACE reads through MiXCR, listing each CDR3 protein once. The sample has 60,000 or so distinct CDR3 sequences, over 9% seen once. The time point is: pre-sensitization, week 0. Regarding treatment: therapeutic diphenylcyclopropenone sensitization with weekly scalp DPC. The specimen comprised whole blood, sampled in connection with sensitization to the hapten diphenylcyclopropenone (DPC). All receptors derive from a middle-aged man with alopecia areata. Some clones in this sample may be carry-over from other donors' samples.

CDR3 nucleotide sequence: TGCGCCAGCAGTGAGGGGACAGGGCCCTATGGCTACACCTTC. Its protein is CASSEGTGPYGYTF. The V and J genes are TRBV10-2 and TRBJ1-2; TRBD1 aligns across 9 bases. Germline CDR1 is WSHSY and CDR2 is SAAADI. The CDR3 extends over 14 amino acids. The trim removed 2 bases at V and 4 bases at J, leaving 2 bases unmatched.

This clonotype appeared a few times. This chain links TRBV7-3 with TRBJ2-3; 8 nucleotides agree with TRBD1. Losses at the gene ends were 6 bases for V and 6 bases for J; bases not matched to a gene: 5. The germline V gene encodes CDR1 SGHTA and CDR2 FQGTGA. CDR3 size: 13 residues. The CDR3 sequence: CASSRTGPDTQYF. The DNA for the CDR3 is TGTGCCAGCAGTCGGACAGGGCCGGATACGCAGTATTTT.

The chain is built from TRBV28 and TRBJ2-7; tentatively, D is TRBD1 (6 bases). The ends were cut back, 1 base at V and 6 bases at J, with 7 bases in the middle. The CDR3 consists of 12 residues. The germline CDR1 and CDR2 sequences are MDHEN and SYDVKM. The CDR3 region has the DNA TGTGCCAGCAGTTTATTAGGGGGCGAGCAGTACTTC. Translated: CASSLLGGEQYF.

The rearrangement joins TRBV11-2 to TRBJ2-3; D is uncertain. CDR3 length: 13 residues. The germline gives CDR1 SGHAT, CDR2 FQNNGV. Between the trimmed V and J ends, which lost 2 bases and 5 bases, there was a span of 8 bases. CDR3 nucleotide sequence: TGTGCCAGCAGCTTACGGATGGAAGATACGCAGTATTTT. It encodes CASSLRMEDTQYF.

This clonotype was observed many times. The chain has TRBV3-1 and TRBJ2-1; TRBD2 is a possible D gene (5 bases). Trimming took 0 bases from V and 14 from J, leaving 17 bases between them. Germline V lookup: CDR1 LGHDT, CDR2 YNNKEL (reference sequence). The CDR3 has 14 amino acids. This chain's CDR3 is CASSQDPAAEKEFF. In nucleotides, the CDR3 is TGTGCCAGCAGCCAAGACCCAGCGGCTGAAAAGGAGTTCTTC.

The sample holds many counts of this clonotype. This sequence joins TRBV18 and TRBJ2-3; 8 bases agree with TRBD1. J lost 2 bases, V lost 3 bases, and 4 bases had no gene match. The CDR3 has 15 residues. Germline values: CDR1 KGHSH, CDR2 LQKENI. CDR3 sequence: CASSPNRGNTDTQYF. CDR3 bases: TGTGCCAGCTCACCGAACAGGGGGAACACAGATACGCAGTATTTT.

The chain is built from TRBV12-3 or TRBV12-4 and TRBJ2-7; possibly TRBD2 for D (6 bases). V was trimmed by 5 bases and J by 3 bases, leaving 8 bases between them. The length of the CDR3 is 12 residues. CDR3 residues: CASSRTIYEQYF. The CDR3 DNA reads as TGTGCCAGCAGTCGGACTATCTACGAGCAGTACTTC.

This clonotype was seen ten or more times. J is TRBJ2-2 and V is TRBV20-1; 8 bases fit TRBD1. Per germline, CDR1 DFQATT and CDR2 SNEGSKA (reference sequence). The CDR3 has 14 amino acids. With 0 bases clipped from V and 7 bases from J, the junction kept 4 bases outside the gene matches. DNA of the CDR3: TGCAGTGCTAGAGACAGGGGGCGCGGCGGGGAGCTGTTTTTT. Amino acid sequence: CSARDRGRGGELFF.

This clonotype has only a few counts. The chain employs TRBV7-9 and TRBJ2-3; no clear D. Germline lookup yields CDR1 SEHNR and CDR2 FQNEAQ (reference sequence). The CDR3 is made up of 12 amino acids. V lost 5 bases and J lost 1, with 4 bases in between. The CDR3 nucleotides read TGTGCCAGCAGCCCCCGCACAGATACGCAGTATTTT. Its protein is CASSPRTDTQYF. The full variable domain, with the rest looked up from reference TRBV7-9 and TRBJ2-3, is DTGVSQNPRHKITKRGQNVTFRCDPISEHNRLYWYRQTLGQGPEFLTYFQNEAQLEKSRLLSDRFSAERPKGSFSTLEIQRTEQGDSAMYLCASSPRTDTQYFGPGTRLTVL.

This clonotype was recorded a few times. This sequence joins TRBV15 and TRBJ2-4; the D gene could be TRBD1 or TRBD2 (5 bases each). CDR1 and CDR2 (germline): LNHNV, YYDKDF (reference sequence). This CDR3 spans 12 amino acids. V gave up 5 bases and J gave up 10 bases, with 12 bases separating them. The CDR3 loop reads CATSEGPGIQYF. CDR3 nucleotide sequence: TGTGCCACCAGCGAGGGCCCAGGGATTCAGTACTTC.

This clonotype has ten or more counts. In DNA, the CDR3 is TGTGCCAGCAGCTCCCAGGACAGGGGCGAGCAGTACTTC. It encodes CASSSQDRGEQYF. V gene TRBV7-2 combines with J gene TRBJ2-7; 9 nucleotides line up with TRBD1. CDR3 size: 13 residues. From germline, CDR1 is SGHTA and CDR2 FQGNSA. V was pared by 4 bases and J by 6 bases, with 4 bases of the junction left unmatched.

Many counts were recorded for this clonotype. The chain employs TRBV20-1 and TRBJ2-7, with TRBD2 identical over 10 bases. From germline, CDR1 is DFQATT and CDR2 SNEGSKA (reference sequence). V lost 3 bases and J lost 1; bases outside the gene matches: 6. The CDR3 covers 15 residues. CDR3 nucleotide sequence: TGCAGTGCTAGCGGTAGCGGGAGGTTATCCTACGAGCAGTACTTC. This translates into CSASGSGRLSYEQYF.

This clonotype was observed a few times. The chain combines TRBV20-1 with TRBJ2-7, with a possible D match to TRBD1 (6 bases). Germline V gene lookup returns CDR1 DFQATT and CDR2 SNEGSKA (reference sequence). V lost 3 bases and J lost 2, with 8 bases in between. There are 12 residues in the CDR3. Here the CDR3 DNA reads TGCAGTGCTAGGGGGGCGACCTACGAGCAGTACTTC. It translates to CSARGATYEQYF.

This clonotype was recorded many times. The chain joins TRBV7-9 to TRBJ2-3; 8 positions match TRBD2. The CDR3 extends over 13 amino acids. Trimming removed 5 bases from V and 4 bases from J; junction bases left unmatched: 2. The germline CDR1 and CDR2 sequences are SEHNR and FQNEAQ (reference sequence). Here the CDR3 reads CASSRGGADTQYF. As DNA, the CDR3 is TGTGCCAGCAGCCGGGGGGGAGCAGATACGCAGTATTTT.

This clonotype was picked up many times. V usage is TRBV6-2 or TRBV6-3 and J usage is TRBJ2-7; D is perhaps TRBD1 or TRBD2 (6 bases each). This CDR3 contains 14 residues. Trimming shortened V by 8 bases and J by 2 bases, and 16 bases separated the two germline ends. Germline V gene sequence: CDR1 MNHEY, CDR2 SVGEGT. The CDR3 DNA reads TGTGCCAGCGAGGGCGGGACACTTACCTACGAGCAGTACTTC. Translation: CASEGGTLTYEQYF.

This clonotype came up many times. This chain uses TRBV7-3 with TRBJ2-1; 10 nucleotides line up with TRBD2. Germline V gives CDR1 SGHTA, CDR2 FQGTGA. The CDR3 consists of 17 residues. V gave up 5 bases and J gave up 0 bases; unmatched junction bases: 7. In nucleotides, the CDR3 is TGTGCCAGCAGCATCGAGGCTAGCGGGAGCTCCTACAATGAGCAGTTCTTC. Translation gives CASSIEASGSSYNEQFF.

The rearrangement joins TRBV7-2 to TRBJ2-3; 9 bases are a match to TRBD2. Trimming at V came to 5 bases and at J to 6 bases, leaving 12 bases not matched to a gene. This CDR3 has 16 amino acids. CDR1 and CDR2 (germline): SGHTA, FQGNSA. The CDR3 reads CASSARRYSGSDTQYF. DNA for the CDR3: TGTGCCAGCAGCGCGAGGAGGTATAGCGGGAGTGATACGCAGTATTTT.

In this sample, this clonotype turned up a few times. The chain employs TRBV2 and TRBJ1-2, with TRBD1 matching over 8 bases. From germline, CDR1 is SNHLY and CDR2 FYNNEI. The CDR3 loop spans 15 amino acids. J lost 4 bases, V lost 6 bases, and 10 bases had no gene match. The CDR3 loop is CASRDGQGVFYGYTF. DNA of the CDR3: TGTGCCAGCAGGGATGGACAGGGAGTCTTCTATGGCTACACCTTC.

This clonotype was found many times. The chain uses TRBV4-1 and TRBJ2-6, with a tentative D call TRBD1 (5 bases). The CDR3 has 18 amino acids. Germline V CDR1 and CDR2: MGHRA, YSYEKL. V dropped 0 bases and J dropped 0 bases, with 12 bases sitting between them. For the CDR3, the DNA is TGCGCCAGCAGCCAAGATCGTGCAGGGCGCTCTGGGGCCAACGTCCTGACTTTC. It translates to CASSQDRAGRSGANVLTF.

The table lists this clonotype with many counts. The chain uses TRBV7-9 and TRBJ2-1; D remains unclear. Trimming took off 5 bases at V and 6 bases at J, with 17 bases between the two ends. The CDR3 covers 15 residues. CDR1 SEHNR and CDR2 FQNEAQ come from the germline V gene (reference sequence). The CDR3 DNA reads TGTGCCAGCAGCGAAAACCTGGGTTCTACCAATGAGCAGTTCTTC. It is translated as CASSENLGSTNEQFF.

This clonotype was picked up many times. This chain uses TRBV6-1 with TRBJ1-5, with D hard to call. The CDR3 is 13 residues long. The V gene's germline CDR1 is MNHNS and CDR2 SASEGT. Trimming shortened V by 1 base and J by 7 bases, and 8 bases separated the two germline ends. CDR3 in amino acids: CASSEGPWQPQHF. The DNA of the CDR3 is TGTGCCAGCAGTGAAGGCCCCTGGCAGCCCCAGCATTTT.

This clonotype turned up a few times. The chain recombines TRBV19 with TRBJ2-1, with D unclear. With 3 bases removed from V and 8 bases from J, the gap between germline ends came to 8 bases. The CDR3 extends over 12 amino acids. The V gene's germline CDR1 is LNHDA and CDR2 SQIVND (reference sequence). The CDR3 loop is CASSMAVHEQFF. As DNA, the CDR3 is TGTGCCAGTAGTATGGCGGTACATGAGCAGTTCTTC.

This clonotype was recorded a few times. The rearrangement uses TRBV19 and TRBJ2-3; D perhaps matches TRBD1 (6 bases). Germline CDR1 is LNHDA and CDR2 is SQIVND (reference sequence). CDR3 length equals 16 residues. V was pared by 2 bases and J by 0 bases, with 12 bases between. CDR3 protein: CASSIRGRGSTDTQYF. The CDR3 region has the DNA TGTGCCAGTAGTATAAGGGGGAGAGGGAGCACAGATACGCAGTATTTT.

The J gene is TRBJ1-5, the V gene TRBV3-1, with D unclear. The CDR3 has 12 amino acids. V was trimmed by 1 base and J by 7 bases, leaving 5 bases between them. Looked up from germline, CDR1 is LGHDT and CDR2 is YNNKEL (reference sequence). CDR3 DNA: TGTGCCAGCAGCCAAGGTTCCCAGCCCCAGCATTTT. It translates to CASSQGSQPQHF.

The J gene is TRBJ2-7, the V gene TRBV28; the D gene is possibly TRBD1 (7 bases). There are 21 residues in the CDR3. Trimming stripped 4 bases from V and 5 bases from J, with 36 bases between. Germline CDR1 reads MDHEN; CDR2 reads SYDVKM. The CDR3 DNA sequence: TGTGCCAGCAGTTCTACCAGGACAGGCCGGAGGGGCGGATTTTACCCTGACGAGCAGTACTTC. Its protein product is CASSSTRTGRRGGFYPDEQYF.

This clonotype was picked up a small number of times. V usage is TRBV18 and J usage is TRBJ2-1; 9 bases line up with TRBD2. Germline V gene sequence: CDR1 KGHSH, CDR2 LQKENI. This CDR3 spans 19 amino acids. J gave up 5 bases and V 3 bases, and 17 bases lay outside the gene matches. CDR3 amino acids: CASSPQGLAGPLPDNEQFF. In DNA form, the CDR3 reads TGTGCCAGCTCACCTCAGGGCCTAGCGGGACCCCTTCCCGACAATGAGCAGTTCTTC.

The chain carries TRBV6-6 and TRBJ2-1; D may be TRBD2 (5 bases). Germline lookup yields CDR1 MNHNY and CDR2 SVGAGI (reference sequence). V dropped 5 bases and J dropped 0 bases, with 17 bases sitting between them. This CDR3 is 17 amino acids long. CDR3 in DNA: TGTGCCAGCAGTCTGAGAGGTGTAGGGAGCTCCTACAATGAGCAGTTCTTC. Amino acid sequence: CASSLRGVGSSYNEQFF.

A few counts support this clonotype. The V gene is TRBV5-1, the J gene TRBJ1-1, with TRBD1 matching 7 bases. CDR3 length: 14 residues. V shed 5 bases and J 1 base; nucleotides not matched to a gene: 5. CDR1 and CDR2 from the germline V gene are SGHRS and YFSETQ. CDR3 sequence (DNA): TGCGCCAGCAGATCCGGACAGGAGAACACTGAAGCTTTCTTT. Protein sequence: CASRSGQENTEAFF.

This clonotype was found many times. This rearrangement joins TRBV19 to TRBJ2-5, with 8 bases identical to TRBD1. Germline-derived CDR1 and CDR2 are LNHDA and SQIVND (reference sequence). The CDR3 contains 16 residues. Trimming at V came to 5 bases and at J to 0 bases, leaving 8 bases not matched to a gene. This CDR3 reads CASSPGGTGNQETQYF. The DNA for the CDR3 is TGTGCCAGTAGTCCAGGTGGGACAGGTAACCAAGAGACCCAGTACTTC.

This clonotype occurred a few times. CDR3 sequence: CASSLDRPRRTSGAGDTQYF. In DNA form, the CDR3 reads TGTGCCAGCAGCTTAGATAGGCCACGAAGGACTAGCGGAGCCGGGGATACGCAGTATTTT. The rearrangement uses TRBV7-2 and TRBJ2-3; 10 positions match TRBD2. Germline V gene data show CDR1 as SGHTA and CDR2 as FQGNSA. The CDR3 is 20 amino acids. J was trimmed by 6 bases and V by 1 base; bases with no gene match: 19.

V usage is TRBV7-9 and J usage is TRBJ2-2, with 8 bases matching TRBD1. V dropped 10 bases and J dropped 6; count of bases not matched to a gene: 13. Germline V gene lookup returns CDR1 SEHNR and CDR2 FQNEAQ (reference sequence). There are 15 residues in the CDR3. The CDR3 reads CANPAGTGFAGELFF. CDR3 DNA: TGTGCCAACCCAGCCGGGACAGGTTTCGCCGGGGAGCTGTTTTTT.

This clonotype has a count of ten or more. The chain combines TRBV27 with TRBJ1-5; D unresolved. Germline lookup yields CDR1 MNHEY and CDR2 SMNVEV (reference sequence). Trimming pared 6 bases from V and 3 bases from J, leaving 6 bases between. The CDR3 extends over 12 amino acids. The CDR3: CASRRPNQPQHF. The CDR3 DNA is TGTGCCAGCAGACGACCCAATCAGCCCCAGCATTTT.